A selection of T cell receptor beta chains follows, all from one sample in a study of graft-versus-host responses after intestinal transplantation. Method: immunoSEQ multiplex PCR; TCRdb's copy keeps in-frame clones and lacks some. Seen here are over 90,000 clones, 91% observed once, and the top ten hold approximately 0.18%. No antigens are known for them. Specimen: unstimulated CD4+ T cells sorted from spleen or lymph node cells, collected before transplant. The receptor source for this set is a human donor who was the organ donor for an intestinal transplant. CDR3s leave out the opening cysteine and the closing phenylalanine or tryptophan. A D gene is named only where the DNA matches it firmly.

J gene: TRBJ1-2; V gene: TRBV28; D gene: TRBD1; CDR3 length: 11; CDR3 protein: ASSPDRVNGYT
J gene: TRBJ2-7; V gene: TRBV18; D gene: .; CDR3 length: 11; CDR3 protein: ASSLQGTYEQY
J gene: TRBJ2-3; V gene: TRBV2; D gene: .; CDR3 length: 13; CDR3 protein: ASSERGRRPDTQY
J gene: TRBJ2-2; V gene: TRBV5-1; D gene: TRBD1; CDR3 length: 13; CDR3 protein: ASSRDRGDTGELF
J gene: TRBJ1-6; V gene: TRBV27; D gene: TRBD1; CDR3 length: 12; CDR3 protein: ASRTGRNNSPLH
J gene: TRBJ1-1; V gene: TRBV19; D gene: TRBD1; CDR3 length: 12; CDR3 protein: ASSSDRDTTEAF
J gene: TRBJ1-5; V gene: TRBV19; D gene: TRBD1; CDR3 length: 16; CDR3 protein: ASSMATGGIDSNQPQH
J gene: TRBJ1-1; V gene: TRBV14; D gene: .; CDR3 length: 14; CDR3 protein: ASSQVLTGVNTEAF
J gene: TRBJ2-5; V gene: TRBV4-1; D gene: .; CDR3 length: 13; CDR3 protein: ASSQGRQATATQY
J gene: TRBJ2-7; V gene: TRBV6-5; D gene: TRBD1; CDR3 length: 11; CDR3 protein: ASTGQGPYEQY
J gene: TRBJ1-6; V gene: TRBV6-1; D gene: .; CDR3 length: 10; CDR3 protein: ASGDSNSPLH
J gene: TRBJ1-6; V gene: TRBV9; D gene: TRBD1; CDR3 length: 15; CDR3 protein: ASSVGTGGAYNSPLH
J gene: TRBJ1-4; V gene: TRBV14; D gene: TRBD1; CDR3 length: 12; CDR3 protein: ASSRTTGAGKLF
J gene: TRBJ1-4; V gene: TRBV6-1; D gene: .; CDR3 length: 13; CDR3 protein: ASSVYSPTNEKLF
J gene: TRBJ1-2; V gene: TRBV2; D gene: TRBD1; CDR3 length: 12; CDR3 protein: ASLWGGQGDGYT
J gene: TRBJ1-1; V gene: TRBV15; D gene: .; CDR3 length: 14; CDR3 protein: ATSRVSGTGGTEAF
J gene: TRBJ1-3; V gene: TRBV2; D gene: .; CDR3 length: 12; CDR3 protein: ASAAGHSGNTIY
J gene: TRBJ2-7; V gene: TRBV9; D gene: TRBD1; CDR3 length: 10; CDR3 protein: ASGRGHYEQY
J gene: TRBJ2-3; V gene: TRBV21-1; D gene: .; CDR3 length: 15; CDR3 protein: ASSRGSRRGGGDTQY
J gene: TRBJ1-1; V gene: TRBV4-2; D gene: .; CDR3 length: 11; CDR3 protein: ASSRTLDTEAF
J gene: TRBJ1-5; V gene: TRBV18; D gene: TRBD1; CDR3 length: 16; CDR3 protein: ASSPSPHNGQGSQPQH
J gene: TRBJ1-2; V gene: TRBV27; D gene: TRBD1; CDR3 length: 14; CDR3 protein: ASSPLLGQAMYGYT
J gene: TRBJ1-2; V gene: TRBV10-3; D gene: .; CDR3 length: 9; CDR3 protein: AINGGNGYT
J gene: TRBJ1-1; V gene: TRBV5-1; D gene: TRBD1; CDR3 length: 14; CDR3 protein: ASSAQTGGMNTEAF
J gene: TRBJ1-5; V gene: TRBV5-4; D gene: .; CDR3 length: 10; CDR3 protein: ASSFRGQPQH
J gene: TRBJ2-7; V gene: TRBV5-1; D gene: TRBD2; CDR3 length: 13; CDR3 protein: ASSQLPGGSYEQY
J gene: TRBJ1-2; V gene: TRBV30; D gene: .; CDR3 length: 12; CDR3 protein: AWSRTSGRYGYT
J gene: TRBJ1-5; V gene: TRBV6-5; D gene: .; CDR3 length: 13; CDR3 protein: ASSVGLISNQPQH
J gene: TRBJ2-3; V gene: TRBV6-5; D gene: TRBD1; CDR3 length: 12; CDR3 protein: ASSDRGPTDTQY
J gene: TRBJ1-1; V gene: TRBV29-1; D gene: .; CDR3 length: 10; CDR3 protein: SVVGGNTEAF
J gene: TRBJ2-1; V gene: TRBV2; D gene: .; CDR3 length: 11; CDR3 protein: ARGSKGFNEQF
J gene: TRBJ2-1; V gene: TRBV13; D gene: TRBD2; CDR3 length: 13; CDR3 protein: ASSLSGGPVDEQF
J gene: TRBJ1-2; V gene: TRBV28; D gene: .; CDR3 length: 11; CDR3 protein: ASRPGQSYGYT
J gene: TRBJ2-7; V gene: TRBV30; D gene: .; CDR3 length: 10; CDR3 protein: AWRPVTREQY
J gene: TRBJ2-3; V gene: TRBV27; D gene: .; CDR3 length: 13; CDR3 protein: ASSSRGLALDTQY
J gene: TRBJ2-7; V gene: TRBV14; D gene: .; CDR3 length: 15; CDR3 protein: ASSQDEDTPWAYEQY
J gene: TRBJ1-6; V gene: TRBV30; D gene: .; CDR3 length: 14; CDR3 protein: AWSVIPSSYNSPLH
J gene: TRBJ1-3; V gene: TRBV4-2; D gene: .; CDR3 length: 14; CDR3 protein: ASSQDLGSSGNTIY
J gene: TRBJ2-5; V gene: TRBV27; D gene: TRBD2; CDR3 length: 13; CDR3 protein: ASSLSNFGGSTQY
J gene: TRBJ2-7; V gene: TRBV27; D gene: .; CDR3 length: 11; CDR3 protein: ASSLAGAYEQY
J gene: TRBJ2-2; V gene: TRBV6-6; D gene: TRBD1; CDR3 length: 14; CDR3 protein: ASSQIQGALTGELF
J gene: TRBJ2-7; V gene: TRBV30; D gene: .; CDR3 length: 10; CDR3 protein: AWSVADYEQY
J gene: TRBJ1-3; V gene: TRBV9; D gene: TRBD1; CDR3 length: 11; CDR3 protein: ASTGQGSDTIY
J gene: TRBJ1-3; V gene: TRBV9; D gene: .; CDR3 length: 13; CDR3 protein: ASSAEQRTGNTIY
J gene: TRBJ1-2; V gene: TRBV18; D gene: TRBD1; CDR3 length: 13; CDR3 protein: ASSPSGQGSYGYT